The 15 T cell receptor beta chains in this list originate from one sample, sequenced in a study of OX40 agonist ivuxolimab in advanced cancers. Clones were read by immunoSEQ multiplex PCR, and TCRdb kept only the in-frame ones, dropping some. The data hold tens of thousands of clones, with about four fifths observed a single time. The source material was CD4+ or CD8+ T cells sorted from blood, sampled in a trial of the OX40 agonist ivuxolimab. Receptor source: an adult with an advanced solid tumor such as melanoma, head and neck, liver or kidney cancer.

This sequence joins TRBV15 and TRBJ1-1; 8 bases agree with TRBD1. CDR3 length: 16 amino acids. Germline CDR1 and CDR2: LNHNV and YYDKDF (reference sequence). The junction had 14 bases not matched to a gene; V was cut back by 7 bases and J by 4 bases. The DNA for the CDR3 is TGTGCCACCACCCCTAGACCGGAAACAGGGGGCACTGAAGCTTTCTTT. This codes for CATTPRPETGGTEAFF. The whole variable domain, remainder taken from reference TRBV15 and TRBJ1-1, is DAMVIQNPRYQVTQFGKPVTLSCSQTLNHNVMYWYQQKSSQAPKLLFHYYDKDFNNEADTPDNFQSRRPNTSFCFLDIRSPGLGDTAMYLCATTPRPETGGTEAFFGQGTRLTVV.

The chain recombines TRBV10-3 with TRBJ1-2; possibly TRBD1 for D (6 bases). CDR1 is ENHRY and CDR2 is SYGVKD in the germline V gene. This CDR3 is 13 amino acids long. Trimming took off 2 bases at V and 8 bases at J, with 12 bases between the two ends. CDR3 region: CAISERDTHGYTF. In nucleotides, the CDR3 is TGTGCCATCAGTGAGCGGGACACCCACGGCTACACCTTC.

J is TRBJ2-1 and V is TRBV30; D call uncertain. Germline loops: CDR1 GTSNPN, CDR2 SVGIG (reference sequence). Between the trimmed V and J ends, which lost 6 bases and 10 bases, there was a span of 13 bases. This CDR3 has 11 amino acids. Written as DNA, the CDR3 is TGTGCCTGTAGAGCGATGGGCGAGCAGTTCTTC. It codes for CACRAMGEQFF.

This chain connects TRBV5-1 to TRBJ2-5; 9 positions agree with TRBD1. V dropped 3 bases and J dropped 5; count of bases not matched to a gene: 5. The V gene's germline CDR1 is SGHRS and CDR2 YFSETQ. CDR3 length: 14 amino acids. The CDR3 region is CASSWGQGGETQYF. For the CDR3, the DNA is TGCGCCAGCAGCTGGGGACAGGGCGGGGAGACCCAGTACTTC.

The chain employs TRBV13 and TRBJ1-1; TRBD1 aligns across 7 bases. The CDR3 spans 13 residues. The V gene's germline CDR1 is PRHDT and CDR2 FYEKMQ (reference sequence). V was pared by 2 bases and J by 7 bases, with 4 bases of the junction left unmatched. The CDR3 DNA reads TGTGCCAGCAGCTTACTAGGGGGCGGTGAAGCTTTCTTT. Translating gives CASSLLGGGEAFF.

The chain joins TRBV10-3 to TRBJ1-1, with 8 bases that match TRBD1. J lost 0 bases, V lost 5 bases, and 2 bases had no gene match. In germline, CDR1 is ENHRY, CDR2 SYGVKD. The CDR3 covers 14 residues. This CDR3 is CAISPGQVNTEAFF. Here the CDR3 DNA reads TGTGCCATCAGTCCGGGACAGGTGAACACTGAAGCTTTCTTT.

The genes are TRBV14 and TRBJ1-1, with D possibly matching TRBD1 (5 bases). This CDR3 has 12 residues. Germline V gene sequence: CDR1 SGHDN, CDR2 FVKESK. Trimming stripped 4 bases from V and 8 bases from J, with 11 bases between. CDR3 sequence reads: CASSRWEGEAFF. As DNA, the CDR3 is TGTGCCAGCAGCCGATGGGAGGGGGAAGCTTTCTTT.

The chain employs TRBV5-1 and TRBJ2-7; 8 nucleotides match TRBD1. Germline V gene lookup returns CDR1 SGHRS and CDR2 YFSETQ. The CDR3 is 13 residues long. Germline trimming cut 1 base from V and 3 bases from J; bases unmatched to any gene: 0. CDR3 residues: CASSLTGGYEQYF. CDR3 sequence (DNA): TGCGCCAGCAGCTTGACAGGGGGCTACGAGCAGTACTTC.

V gene TRBV19 combines with J gene TRBJ1-1, with D unresolved. The CDR3 has 13 amino acids. The germline gives CDR1 LNHDA, CDR2 SQIVND (reference sequence). Trimming left V 4 bases short and J 1 base short, with 7 bases between. The CDR3 DNA is TGTGCCAGTAGTACGGAGGGGAACACTGAAGCTTTCTTT. Amino acid sequence: CASSTEGNTEAFF.

The DNA for the CDR3 is TGTGCCAGCAGAGGGACAGTTTTAAACACTGAAGCTTTCTTT. Translation: CASRGTVLNTEAFF. The chain links TRBV6-1 to TRBJ1-1; 7 bases are a match to TRBD1. The V and J ends lost 6 bases and 2 bases, in that order; junction bases with no gene match: 6. The CDR3 consists of 14 residues. Germline CDR1 MNHNS, CDR2 SASEGT.

The chain has TRBV5-1 and TRBJ2-5; a weak D match, TRBD1 (7 bases). This CDR3 region has 14 residues. Germline V gene data show CDR1 as SGHRS and CDR2 as YFSETQ. V lost 3 bases and J lost 4, with 13 bases in between. This CDR3 reads CASSSRQGGETQYF. The CDR3 region has the DNA TGCGCCAGCAGCTCCCGACAGGGAGGAGAGACCCAGTACTTC.

CDR3 in DNA: TGTGCCAGCAGTCCAACTACAGCGTACGAGCAGTACTTC. Its protein is CASSPTTAYEQYF. The V call is TRBV11-2, the J call TRBJ2-7; D is undetermined. The CDR3 consists of 13 residues. V was shortened by 6 bases and J by 4 bases, with 13 bases between the two germline ends. Looked up from germline, CDR1 is SGHAT and CDR2 is FQNNGV.

The V call is TRBV15, the J call TRBJ2-1, with 10 positions matching TRBD2. V shed 3 bases, J shed 5 bases, and the junction held 7 bases outside the gene matches. Germline CDR1 reads LNHNV; CDR2 reads YYDKDF (reference sequence). The CDR3 runs to 16 residues. The CDR3: CATSSERLAGDNEQFF. In DNA form, the CDR3 reads TGTGCCACCAGCAGTGAGCGGCTAGCGGGGGACAATGAGCAGTTCTTC.

The chain links TRBV20-1 to TRBJ2-7; D uncertain. This CDR3 has 11 residues. Germline CDR1 reads DFQATT; CDR2 reads SNEGSKA (reference sequence). V shed 3 bases and J shed 4 bases, with 7 bases lying between them. The CDR3 loop reads CSASSSYEQYF. The CDR3 bases are TGCAGTGCTAGCTCCAGTTACGAGCAGTACTTC.

This clone has more than one count but fewer than ten. The chain links TRBV7-6 to TRBJ2-7, with no clear D. V lost 5 bases and J 2 bases, leaving 13 bases between the germline ends. Germline values: CDR1 SGHVS, CDR2 FNYEAQ. The CDR3 consists of 14 residues. CDR3 protein: CASSPTYGTYEQYF. DNA of the CDR3: TGTGCCAGCAGCCCTACGTACGGAACCTACGAGCAGTACTTC.